This TCR beta chain was sequenced during a study of cytomegalovirus exposure and HLA in healthy donors. The PCR contained 60 Vbeta and 13 Jbeta primers. Data came from immunoSEQ multiplex PCR; TCRdb stores just in-frame clones and leaves some out. The data hold about 95,000 clones, with roughly 70% observed a single time. V lost 4 bases to trimming and J lost 5 bases, with 14 bases between them. Germline V gene lookup returns CDR1 LGHNA and CDR2 YSLEER. CDR3 size: 15 residues. The specimen was PBMCs. The TCR sequence derives from a woman aged 45-60 years in good health and CMV-seropositive. The genes are TRBV4-3 and TRBJ2-2; a weak D match, TRBD2 (6 bases). CDR3 DNA sequence: TGCGCCAGCAGCCTCTCTCGGGAGCTAACCGGGGAGCTGTTTTTT. Amino acids: CASSLSRELTGELFF.